What follows is one TCR beta chain and its context. Antigen: not known. The CDR3 has 15 residues. Germline V CDR1 and CDR2: SEHNR, FQNEAQ (reference sequence). V trimming: 5 bases; J trimming: 2 bases; junction bases outside the gene matches: 8. The data originate from a study of cytomegalovirus exposure and HLA in healthy donors. Study conclusions and caveats: Rarity characterized most TCR sequences, yet some public TCRs appeared in many donors. The study put 150 or so TCR beta chains on its list as cytomegalovirus-associated.

The protocol was immunoSEQ multiplex PCR, while the TCRdb copy is restricted to in-frame clones and leaves out a portion. The sample shows just under 150,000 clones, roughly 87% of them seen only once. The TCR originated in a man aged 18 to 29 in good health and CMV-seropositive. The chain joins TRBV7-9 to TRBJ1-2; 7 bases are shared with TRBD1. The specimen was PBMCs. This CDR3 is CASSPSGGPNYGYTF. CDR3 coding DNA: TGTGCCAGCAGCCCTTCAGGGGGACCGAACTATGGCTACACCTTC.